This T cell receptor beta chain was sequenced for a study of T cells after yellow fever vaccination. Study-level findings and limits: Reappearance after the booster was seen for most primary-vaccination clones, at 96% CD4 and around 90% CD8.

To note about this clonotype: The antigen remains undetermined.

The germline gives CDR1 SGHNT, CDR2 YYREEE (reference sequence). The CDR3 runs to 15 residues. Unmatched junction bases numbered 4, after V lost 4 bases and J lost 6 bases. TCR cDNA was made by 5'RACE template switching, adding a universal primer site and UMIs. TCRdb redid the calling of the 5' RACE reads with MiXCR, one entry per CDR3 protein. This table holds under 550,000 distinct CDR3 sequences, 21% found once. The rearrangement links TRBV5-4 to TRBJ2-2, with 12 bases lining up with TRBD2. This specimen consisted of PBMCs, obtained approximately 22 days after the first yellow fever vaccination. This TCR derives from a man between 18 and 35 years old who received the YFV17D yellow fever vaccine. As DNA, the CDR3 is TGTGCCAGCAGCGGGGGACTAGCGGGTTCCGGGGAGCTGTTTTTT. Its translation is CASSGGLAGSGELFF.